This TCR beta chain emerged from a study of tumor-infiltrating lymphocytes in primary liver carcinoma listed by TCRdb under 2017. A note on the overall study: The five patients, three men and two women aged 30 to 69 years, had hepatocellular carcinoma (four) or combined HCC and intrahepatic cholangiocarcinoma (one). Tumors of the five patients were stage T1-T3 N0M0 with maximum diameters of about 4.2 to 11 cm. Roughly 3.5 to 8 million productive TCRbeta reads were obtained per sample, and no significant difference in read depth was found between tissue types. For each liver tumor, the study sampled five regions along with adjacent normal tissue and blood, and applied TCRbeta repertoire sequencing, expression microarrays and whole-exome sequencing. A total of 35 or so specimens from 5 patients underwent TCRbeta repertoire sequencing, comprising 25 or so tumor regions, 5 adjacent noncancerous liver tissues and 5 peripheral blood samples. The roughly 25 tumor region samples were profiled with Agilent mRNA microarrays so that TCRbeta repertoire diversity could be related to the local molecular phenotype. Repertoires from technical replicates were highly reproducible, with mean shared-clone rates approximately 0.92 and correlation coefficients above 0.95.

CDR1 KGHSH and CDR2 LQKENI were looked up in the germline V gene. The CDR3 runs 12 amino acids, cysteine and phenylalanine included. Only the CDR3 portion is preserved as DNA: 36 bases, with reading frame beginning at the first base. V gives up 6 bases and J gives up 0 bases, and the segment between their germline ends measures 6 bases. This clonotype showed up just a few times. It lacks a known antigen. No quality values exist for individual bases; no much larger clone is one base distant. Without any cell sorting, total RNA and DNA were extracted together from approximately 20-30 mg of bulk tissue using the AllPrep DNA/RNA mini kit. Between late 2015 and early 2016, about 5 patients in China with histopathologically diagnosed primary liver carcinoma had their tumors surgically resected. Chronic HBV infection was present in the patients, and the patients were treatment-naive at sampling. Five spatially separated regions were sampled from each tumor: the superior, inferior, left-lateral and right-lateral poles, plus the tumor centre. Histological examination found more than 75% viable tumor cells in every tumor sample. Fresh tumor and adjacent tissue pieces were bisected; one half was stored in RNAlater at -80°C, the other sent for histology.

Overall results and qualifications from the work: Pairs of tumor regions showed greater repertoire overlap (mean roughly 35%) than tumor-adjacent pairs (17%) or tumor-blood pairs (approximately 15%), which is consistent with antigen-driven expansion. Since the samples were bulk and unsorted, there was no way to compare CD4+ and CD8+ T cell repertoires. Only the TCR beta chain was sequenced, so true repertoire diversity is likely underestimated because unpaired alpha chains were not captured. Only about 8-25% of top clones were found in all five regions of a tumor, suggesting spatial heterogeneity of tumor-infiltrating T cells. A significantly larger repertoire fraction was made up by the top 250 clones in tumors than in blood (p = 0.039). The study included only a few patients, and the authors note findings should be validated in a larger study.

A constant-region primer and ProtoScript II reverse transcriptase were used to reverse-transcribe TCRbeta-specific cDNA from approximately 500 ng total RNA. The TCRbeta libraries were prepared through three rounds of nested multiplex PCR following a slightly modified ARM-PCR procedure. Each of the first two PCR rounds ran for approximately 10 cycles and used multiplex TRBV1-TRBV30 forward primers together with a Cbeta reverse primer. Sample barcodes and Illumina adapters were attached in a final 25-cycle PCR using Deep VentR polymerase. Before sequencing, amplicons between 200 and 500 bp were purified from gel using a QIAquick gel extraction kit. An Illumina HiSeq 2500 was used to sequence the TCRbeta amplicons, generating 250-bp paired-end reads. Under the source paper's analysis protocol: Reads were quality-trimmed with Trimmomatic v0.33, and paired reads were merged with FLASH v1.2.11 to recover full CDR3 sequences. MiGEC v1.2.1b assigned V, D and J germline segments to the rearranged TCRbeta sequences. Clonotype statistics, along with Shannon-Wiener diversity indices, were calculated using VDJtools v1.0.0. Except for diversity analysis, only the 250 most abundant clonotypes of each sample were used in subsequent analyses to reduce sampling bias. TCRdb redid the processing of the public reads, applying fastp at Q25 and MiXCR, and retained in-frame beta chains. Each CDR3 protein gets just one entry, which takes the most common genes and DNA from the rows behind it. The V and J calls shown here were made by TCRdb, not taken from the authors' results. In this sample the table shows approximately 76,000 distinct CDR3 sequences, 65% to 75% of which occur a single time. Of the sample, roughly 13% is held by the ten largest clones.

The material sequenced was liver tumor tissue from sampling region 4. Reading the label with the study, this specimen's cell subset or site is: tumor region T4, right-lateral pole. This receptor was taken from a woman aged 60-75 years with primary liver carcinoma and hepatitis B virus infection. The sequence links TRBV18 to TRBJ2-7; the D gene assignment is ambiguous. The bases are TGTGCCAGCTCCTTTAGCTCCTACGAGCAGTACTTC. It specifies CASSFSSYEQYF.